Shown below are 32 T cell receptor beta chains from a single sample sequenced in a study of blood T cell repertoires in COVID-19. The table came from immunoSEQ multiplex PCR; TCRdb's copy has only in-frame clones and leaves some out. The top ten clones hold roughly 18% of a sample with roughly 70,000 clones, 80% of them seen once. The sample was peripheral blood. Receptor source: a man between 65 and 80 years old who had recovered from COVID-19.

V and J are TRBV21-1 and TRBJ2-4; TRBD2 was called by the table and not checked on the DNA. TRBV21-1 counts as a pseudogene. The CDR3 has 20 residues. The CDR3 reads CASSNGTSGKTTLAKNIQYF. The CDR3 DNA follows: TGTGCCAGCAGCAATGGGACTAGCGGAAAGACAACCTTGGCCAAAAACATTCAGTACTTC.

This clone turned up a few times. The chain links TRBV7-9 to TRBJ2-2; 13 bases align to TRBD2. Germline values: CDR1 SEHNR, CDR2 FQNEAQ (reference sequence). The CDR3 spans 17 residues. V lost 5 bases to trimming and J lost 1 base; unmatched junction nucleotides: 4. The CDR3 is CASSKGLAGENTGELFF. As DNA, the CDR3 is TGTGCCAGCAGCAAAGGACTAGCGGGAGAGAACACCGGGGAGCTGTTTTTT.

The V and J genes are TRBV29-1 and TRBJ2-1; TRBD2 matches at 14 bases. The CDR3 consists of 17 residues. J gave up 2 bases and V 5 bases, and 8 bases lay outside the gene matches. In germline, CDR1 is SQVTM, CDR2 ANQGSEA. This CDR3 reads CSVSGTSGGSPYNEQFF. CDR3 DNA: TGCAGCGTTTCCGGGACTAGCGGGGGAAGTCCCTACAATGAGCAGTTCTTC.

The rearrangement uses TRBV3-1 (or the pseudogene TRBV3-2) and TRBJ2-3, with a tentative D call TRBD2 (5 bases). Deletions cut 0 bases from V and 0 bases from J, with 19 bases between. This CDR3 contains 19 residues. CDR1 is LGHDT and CDR2 is YNNKEL in the germline V gene (reference sequence). CDR3 protein: CASSQERERESGSTDTQYF. The CDR3 DNA reads as TGTGCCAGCAGCCAAGAAAGGGAAAGGGAGAGCGGAAGCACAGATACGCAGTATTTT.

This chain joins TRBV29-1 and TRBJ2-3, with a weak D call TRBD2 (5 bases). This CDR3 has 15 residues. Trimming shortened V by 3 bases and J by 2 bases, and 15 bases separated the two germline ends. CDR1 is SQVTM and CDR2 is ANQGSEA in the germline V gene. CDR3: CSVEGGSRNTDTQYF. In nucleotides, the CDR3 is TGCAGCGTTGAGGGCGGGTCGAGGAACACAGATACGCAGTATTTT.

This clone is a singleton in its sample. The V gene is TRBV18, the J gene TRBJ1-6; D perhaps matches TRBD1 (6 bases). CDR1 and CDR2 (germline): KGHSH, LQKENI. V lost 8 bases and J 5 bases, leaving 10 bases between the germline ends. The CDR3 has 13 amino acids. The CDR3 here is CASADRNNSPLHF. In DNA form, the CDR3 reads TGTGCCAGCGCTGACAGGAATAATTCACCCCTCCACTTT.

The chain combines TRBV9 with TRBJ2-2; a possible D gene is TRBD2 (6 bases). V dropped 4 bases and J dropped 4 bases, with 17 bases sitting between them. CDR3 length equals 16 residues. Germline V lookup: CDR1 SGDLS, CDR2 YYNGEE. CDR3 sequence reads: CASSLTYTGVTGELFF. CDR3 DNA sequence: TGTGCCAGCAGCCTCACGTACACGGGAGTCACCGGGGAGCTGTTTTTT.

This clone has just a few counts. The chain has TRBV6-2 or TRBV6-3 and TRBJ2-5; possibly TRBD2 for D (5 bases). The CDR3 spans 13 residues. Germline V gives CDR1 MNHEY, CDR2 SVGEGT. V was clipped by 6 bases and J by 3 bases, with 11 bases between them. CDR3 residues: CASSSTRKETQYF. The CDR3 coding sequence is TGTGCCAGCAGCTCCACTAGGAAAGAGACCCAGTACTTC.

The chain employs TRBV10-3 and TRBJ2-2, with 9 positions matching TRBD1. The germline V gene has CDR1 ENHRY and CDR2 SYGVKD. The V and J ends lost 4 bases and 2 bases, in that order; junction bases with no gene match: 5. This CDR3 is 16 amino acids long. CDR3 amino acids: CAISGWGQGNTGELFF. CDR3 nucleotides: TGTGCCATCAGTGGATGGGGACAGGGAAACACCGGGGAGCTGTTTTTT.

This clone appeared a few times. Other DNA sequences in this sample translate to the same CDR3. V and J are TRBV9 and TRBJ2-1, with TRBD2 matching over 12 bases. This CDR3 spans 15 amino acids. The germline V gene has CDR1 SGDLS and CDR2 YYNGEE. Losses at the gene ends were 2 bases for V and 4 bases for J; bases not matched to a gene: 1. The CDR3 DNA reads as TGTGCCAGCAGCGTCGGGACTAGCGGGTACAATGAGCAGTTCTTC. This codes for CASSVGTSGYNEQFF.

The rearrangement joins TRBV18 to TRBJ1-5, with TRBD1 as a possible D gene (5 bases). Trimming took off 2 bases at V and 11 bases at J, with 10 bases between the two ends. Germline-derived CDR1 and CDR2 are KGHSH and LQKENI. The CDR3 runs 12 residues. The CDR3 DNA reads as TGTGCCAGCTCACCAGGGGGAGGGTCCCAGCATTTT. Amino acids: CASSPGGGSQHF.

The chain joins TRBV20-1 to TRBJ1-1, with 9 bases identical to TRBD1. This CDR3 comprises 16 residues. Losses at the gene ends were 3 bases for V and 3 bases for J; bases not matched to a gene: 11. CDR1 and CDR2 (germline): DFQATT, SNEGSKA (reference sequence). CDR3 nucleotides: TGCAGTGCTAGTGCTCGACAGGGGGTTGTGGACACTGAAGCTTTCTTT. Amino acid sequence: CSASARQGVVDTEAFF.

This clone has just one count. J is TRBJ2-5 and V is TRBV5-8; 7 nucleotides match TRBD1. V lost 4 bases and J lost 1; bases outside the gene matches: 10. CDR3 length: 16 residues. Germline values: CDR1 SGHTS, CDR2 YDEGEE. The CDR3 here is CASSPGQTVSQETQYF. The CDR3 DNA reads as TGTGCCAGCAGCCCGGGACAGACAGTAAGCCAAGAGACCCAGTACTTC.

The chain is built from TRBV10-1 and TRBJ1-1, with TRBD1 identical over 7 bases. In germline, CDR1 is WNHNN, CDR2 SYGVQD (reference sequence). V gave up 0 bases and J gave up 5 bases; unmatched junction bases: 3. The CDR3 has 14 residues. CDR3 amino acids: CASSESGQATEAFF. The CDR3 DNA reads as TGCGCCAGCAGTGAGTCAGGACAGGCGACTGAAGCTTTCTTT.

The chain is built from TRBV7-2 and TRBJ2-5; TRBD2 matches at 8 bases. The CDR3 covers 14 residues. The V gene's germline CDR1 is SGHTA and CDR2 FQGNSA. Unmatched junction bases numbered 6, after V lost 7 bases and J lost 2 bases. The CDR3 loop reads CASTLAGGQETQYF. CDR3 sequence (DNA): TGTGCCAGCACCCTGGCGGGGGGACAAGAGACCCAGTACTTC.

In its sample, this clone was seen a few times. The chain links TRBV9 to TRBJ1-3, with 11 bases aligning to TRBD1. Trimming took 3 bases from V and 1 from J; bases not matched to a gene: 6. CDR3 size: 17 residues. The germline CDR1 and CDR2 sequences are SGDLS and YYNGEE. The CDR3 loop reads CASSAGTGGNSGNTIYF. Written as DNA, the CDR3 is TGTGCCAGCAGCGCCGGGACAGGGGGAAATTCTGGAAACACCATATATTTT.

The CDR3 loop reads CSGSGETQYF. The CDR3 DNA reads as TGCTCTGGATCCGGGGAGACCCAGTACTTC. J is TRBJ2-5 and V is TRBV29-1; D gene uncertain. The length of the CDR3 is 10 residues. Germline CDR1 reads SQVTM; CDR2 reads ANQGSEA.

The rearrangement joins TRBV30 to TRBJ1-1; TRBD1 aligns across 8 bases. The CDR3 covers 13 residues. Germline-derived CDR1 and CDR2 are GTSNPN and SVGIG (reference sequence). V lost 3 bases and J lost 5; bases outside the gene matches: 5. The chain's CDR3 is CAWSQGAKTEAFF. CDR3 nucleotides: TGTGCCTGGAGCCAGGGGGCGAAGACTGAAGCTTTCTTT. The whole variable domain, remainder taken from reference TRBV30 and TRBJ1-1, is SQTIHQWPATLVQPVGSPLSLECTVEGTSNPNLYWYRQAAGRGLQLLFYSVGIGQISSEVPQNLSASRPQDRQFILSSKKLLLSDSGFYLCAWSQGAKTEAFFGQGTRLTVV.

The rearrangement links TRBV7-9 to TRBJ2-1, with 14 positions matching TRBD2. J gave up 0 bases and V 2 bases, and 6 bases lay outside the gene matches. CDR3 length: 19 amino acids. Germline V gene sequence: CDR1 SEHNR, CDR2 FQNEAQ (reference sequence). CDR3 DNA sequence: TGTGCCAGCAGCTTATTCGGGACTAGCGGGAGTACCTCCTACAATGAGCAGTTCTTC. It yields the protein CASSLFGTSGSTSYNEQFF.

The chain employs TRBV2 and TRBJ1-1; D gene uncertain. Germline CDR1 is SNHLY and CDR2 is FYNNEI. The ends were cut back, 3 bases at V and 2 bases at J, with 10 bases in the middle. This CDR3 has 14 residues. CDR3 nucleotide sequence: TGTGCCAGCAGTGACGGTTTCGAAAACACTGAAGCTTTCTTT. Translation gives CASSDGFENTEAFF.

Only a few counts were recorded for this clone. This chain links TRBV6-6 with TRBJ1-5; D possibly corresponds to TRBD1 (5 bases). The V gene lost 4 bases and the J gene lost 5 bases, with 15 bases spanning the gap. The CDR3 is 15 residues long. The V gene's germline CDR1 is MNHNY and CDR2 SVGAGI (reference sequence). The CDR3 sequence: CASSSIEGVYQPQHF. CDR3 coding DNA: TGTGCCAGCAGTTCCATAGAAGGGGTCTATCAGCCCCAGCATTTT.

In DNA, the CDR3 is TGTGCCAGCAGCCCTCGGGGGTTGAACACTGAAGCTTTCTTT. This translates into CASSPRGLNTEAFF. This chain uses TRBV7-8 with TRBJ1-1; D is perhaps TRBD1 (5 bases). Per the germline V gene, CDR1 is SGHVS and CDR2 is FQNEAQ. The CDR3 loop spans 14 amino acids. V shed 5 bases and J shed 0 bases, with 10 bases lying between them. The whole variable domain, filled in from reference TRBV7-8 and TRBJ1-1, reads GAGVSQSPRYKVAKRGQDVALRCDPISGHVSLFWYQQALGQGPEFLTYFQNEAQLDKSGLPSDRFFAERPEGSVSTLKIQRTQQEDSAVYLCASSPRGLNTEAFFGQGTRLTVV.

The chain recombines TRBV7-8 with TRBJ1-1; D call uncertain. CDR3 length: 13 amino acids. Germline-derived CDR1 and CDR2 are SGHVS and FQNEAQ. V lost 5 bases to trimming and J lost 1 base, with 8 bases between them. CDR3 sequence: CASSRVKNTEAFF. The CDR3 nucleotides are TGTGCCAGCAGCCGAGTAAAGAACACTGAAGCTTTCTTT. Drawing the rest from reference TRBV7-8 and TRBJ1-1, the complete variable domain is GAGVSQSPRYKVAKRGQDVALRCDPISGHVSLFWYQQALGQGPEFLTYFQNEAQLDKSGLPSDRFFAERPEGSVSTLKIQRTQQEDSAVYLCASSRVKNTEAFFGQGTRLTVV.

The V gene is TRBV11-2, the J gene TRBJ2-7; 9 bases map to TRBD1. There are 17 residues in the CDR3. The germline CDR1 and CDR2 sequences are SGHAT and FQNNGV. The ends lost 4 bases at V and 2 bases at J; junction bases unmatched: 12. The CDR3 nucleotides are TGTGCCAGCAGCTCCTTTAGACAGGGGGTCAGAACCTACGAGCAGTACTTC. As protein: CASSSFRQGVRTYEQYF.

J is TRBJ1-1 and V is TRBV19; D call uncertain. The CDR3 runs to 16 residues. Looked up from germline, CDR1 is LNHDA and CDR2 is SQIVND (reference sequence). The V gene lost 7 bases and the J gene lost 0 bases, with 18 bases spanning the gap. The CDR3 region is CASNPGGNKMNTEAFF. The CDR3 DNA reads TGTGCCAGTAATCCGGGAGGCAACAAAATGAACACTGAAGCTTTCTTT.

The chain combines TRBV5-1 with TRBJ1-1, with TRBD1 identical over 7 bases. V lost 4 bases, J lost 3 bases, and 6 bases stayed unmatched. The CDR3 is made up of 14 amino acids. Germline CDR1 is SGHRS and CDR2 is YFSETQ. The CDR3 DNA is TGCGCCAGCAGCGCTACAGGGGCCGACACTGAAGCTTTCTTT. This translates into CASSATGADTEAFF.

This clone was seen only a few times. The chain uses TRBV19 and TRBJ1-1; 10 positions agree with TRBD1. This CDR3 has 15 amino acids. Germline trimming cut 1 base from V and 4 bases from J; bases unmatched to any gene: 3. Germline CDR1 reads LNHDA; CDR2 reads SQIVND (reference sequence). The CDR3 here is CASSIGQGAGTEAFF. The DNA for the CDR3 is TGTGCCAGTAGTATAGGACAGGGGGCAGGCACTGAAGCTTTCTTT.

The V and J genes are TRBV7-2 and TRBJ2-1; 12 bases line up with TRBD2. V dropped 5 bases and J dropped 6; count of bases not matched to a gene: 11. Germline V lookup: CDR1 SGHTA, CDR2 FQGNSA. The CDR3 loop spans 17 amino acids. The CDR3 loop reads CASSKTLAGGPLNEQFF. CDR3 sequence (DNA): TGTGCCAGCAGCAAAACCCTAGCGGGGGGGCCCCTCAATGAGCAGTTCTTC.

This chain links TRBV5-4 with TRBJ2-5, with TRBD2 as a possible D gene (6 bases). Trimming stripped 0 bases from V and 5 bases from J, with 8 bases between. The CDR3 consists of 13 residues. Germline V gene lookup returns CDR1 SGHNT and CDR2 YYREEE (reference sequence). CDR3 bases: TGTGCCAGCAGCTTGGAGGAGGGGGAGACCCAGTACTTC. Its translation is CASSLEEGETQYF.

By share, this clone counts as medium-sized. The chain is built from TRBV12-5 and TRBJ1-2; D gene ambiguous. Between the trimmed V and J ends, which lost 5 bases and 4 bases, there was a span of 11 bases. This CDR3 has 13 amino acids. Germline V CDR1 and CDR2: LGHNT, FRNRAP. The CDR3 nucleotides are TGTGCTAGTGGTACCCTAAATAGCTATGGCTACACCTTC. Translated, it gives CASGTLNSYGYTF.

The rearrangement links TRBV29-1 to TRBJ2-1; D remains ambiguous. Germline CDR1 SQVTM, CDR2 ANQGSEA. The V gene lost 5 bases and the J gene lost 0 bases, with 14 bases spanning the gap. The CDR3 is 15 residues long. The CDR3 here is CSVPSLSSSYNEQFF. CDR3 coding DNA: TGCAGCGTTCCATCACTGTCGAGCTCCTACAATGAGCAGTTCTTC.

The chain has TRBV3-1 (or the pseudogene TRBV3-2) and TRBJ1-6; 8 bases are a match to TRBD1. With 3 bases clipped from V and 7 bases from J, the junction kept 5 bases outside the gene matches. CDR3 length: 15 amino acids. CDR1 is LGHDT and CDR2 is YNNKEL in the germline V gene (reference sequence). CDR3 amino acids: CASSHKRQGNSPLHF. The CDR3 DNA reads as TGTGCCAGCAGCCACAAGCGACAGGGGAATTCACCCCTCCACTTT.